Each of the 22 T cell receptor beta chains below was sequenced from the same sample in a study of T cells after yellow fever vaccination. Each CDR3 protein gets one entry after TCRdb re-called the 5' RACE reads with MiXCR. The top ten clones hold roughly 23% of a sample with approximately 110,000 distinct CDR3 sequences, roughly 8.9% of them seen once. The material was CD8+ T cells sorted from PBMCs, obtained 45 days after the yellow fever booster vaccination. The source is a young man who received the YFV17D yellow fever vaccine.

This clonotype was seen more than once but under ten times. V is TRBV3-1 and J is TRBJ1-1; TRBD1 aligns across 7 bases. The junction had 1 base not matched to a gene; V was cut back by 0 bases and J by 0 bases. Germline CDR1 is LGHDT and CDR2 is YNNKEL (reference sequence). The CDR3 is 15 residues long. This chain's CDR3 is CASSQDRGVNTEAFF. The CDR3 nucleotides read TGTGCCAGCAGCCAAGACAGGGGGGTGAACACTGAAGCTTTCTTT.

This clonotype was recorded at least ten times. V is TRBV29-1 and J is TRBJ2-5, with 7 bases aligning to TRBD2. The CDR3 consists of 15 residues. Germline V gene sequence: CDR1 SQVTM, CDR2 ANQGSEA. Losses at the gene ends were 6 bases for V and 4 bases for J; bases not matched to a gene: 14. CDR3 coding DNA: TGCAGCGTGCTTGGACTAGTACCTTCCCCAGAGACCCAGTACTTC. Its protein is CSVLGLVPSPETQYF.

The sample holds a few counts of this clonotype. The V call is TRBV6-1, the J call TRBJ2-7, with TRBD2 identical over 14 bases. Germline CDR1 and CDR2: MNHNS and SASEGT. With 8 bases clipped from V and 5 bases from J, the junction kept 17 bases outside the gene matches. The CDR3 covers 18 residues. In DNA, the CDR3 is TGTGCCAGCGTAGGGGTCCCGGGACTAGCGGGAGCTATCGACGAGCAGTACTTC. Its protein product is CASVGVPGLAGAIDEQYF.

Concerning this clonotype: Given a much more abundant clone one base away, this may be a read error. The chain has TRBV29-1 and TRBJ2-1, with a possible D match to TRBD1 (5 bases). CDR3 size: 14 residues. CDR1 is SQVTM, CDR2 ANQGSEA, per germline. Deletions cut 6 bases from V and 6 bases from J, with 18 bases between. The CDR3 spells CSVFVTEKLNEQFF. The CDR3 DNA reads as TGCAGCGTCTTCGTGACAGAGAAACTCAATGAGCAGTTCTTC.

V is TRBV28 and J is TRBJ2-1; 12 bases map to TRBD2. Trimming at V came to 4 bases and at J to 3 bases, leaving 4 bases not matched to a gene. The length of the CDR3 is 16 residues. Germline CDR1 reads MDHEN; CDR2 reads SYDVKM. The DNA of the CDR3 is TGTGCCAGCAGTTCTGGACTAGCGGGAATCTACAATGAGCAGTTCTTC. Its protein product is CASSSGLAGIYNEQFF.

This clonotype was counted ten times or more. V usage is TRBV4-3 and J usage is TRBJ2-1; the D is unclear. Germline CDR1 LGHNA, CDR2 YSLEER. Trimming shortened V by 0 bases and J by 7 bases, and 7 bases separated the two germline ends. The CDR3 loop spans 13 amino acids. CDR3 in DNA: TGCGCCAGCAGCCAAGAGGGGTGGAATGAGCAGTTCTTC. Translation: CASSQEGWNEQFF.

This clonotype was picked up many times. This rearrangement joins TRBV12-3 or TRBV12-4 to TRBJ2-1; D perhaps matches TRBD2 (6 bases). The length of the CDR3 is 12 residues. The V and J ends lost 5 bases and 9 bases respectively, with 11 bases between them. CDR3 nucleotide sequence: TGTGCCAGCAGTCCACGGGACTCTGAGCAGTTCTTC. It encodes CASSPRDSEQFF.

This clonotype was seen many times. This chain connects TRBV5-1 to TRBJ2-7; D is perhaps TRBD1 (6 bases). Germline V gene lookup returns CDR1 SGHRS and CDR2 YFSETQ. Trimming shortened V by 0 bases and J by 1 base, and 8 bases separated the two germline ends. This CDR3 is 14 amino acids long. CDR3 loop: CASSLVGASYEQYF. As DNA, the CDR3 is TGCGCCAGCAGCTTGGTGGGGGCGTCCTACGAGCAGTACTTC.

A remark on this clonotype: Being one base from a much bigger clone, this may be a read error. This chain connects TRBV6-1 to TRBJ1-2, with 7 nucleotides matching TRBD1. The V gene end was trimmed by 10 bases and the J gene end by 2 bases; junction bases not matched to a gene: 13. Germline loops: CDR1 MNHNS, CDR2 SASEGT. The CDR3 spans 15 residues. The CDR3 bases are TGTGCCACCTTCCACGGGGACAGCGTAAACTATGGCTACACCTTC. This encodes CATFHGDSVNYGYTF.

This clonotype was seen repeatedly, ten times or more. This sequence joins TRBV28 and TRBJ2-7; 7 bases map to TRBD2. V was clipped by 2 bases and J by 5 bases; unmatched bases: 6. Per the germline V gene, CDR1 is MDHEN and CDR2 is SYDVKM. The CDR3 consists of 14 residues. CDR3 protein: CASSLAGTTNEQYF. The CDR3 DNA follows: TGTGCCAGCAGTTTAGCCGGGACTACGAACGAGCAGTACTTC.

This clonotype was counted a few times. The V call is TRBV7-2, the J call TRBJ2-7; 7 bases agree with TRBD2. CDR3 length: 12 residues. Germline V gene sequence: CDR1 SGHTA, CDR2 FQGNSA. The J segment lost 12 bases and the V segment lost 5 bases, leaving 10 bases of the junction unmatched. Here the CDR3 DNA reads TGTGCCAGCAGCCTTAGCGGGCCTCCGTCGTACTTC. This gives the protein CASSLSGPPSYF.

The chain is built from TRBV7-9 and TRBJ2-5; 9 bases map to TRBD2. There are 16 residues in the CDR3. The junction had 8 bases not matched to a gene; V was cut back by 5 bases and J by 1 base. Germline CDR1 reads SEHNR; CDR2 reads FQNEAQ (reference sequence). The chain's CDR3 is CASSAETSGFQETQYF. The CDR3, as DNA: TGTGCCAGCAGCGCCGAGACTAGCGGATTCCAAGAGACCCAGTACTTC.

This clonotype has ten or more counts. The chain is built from TRBV20-1 and TRBJ2-7; TRBD1 aligns across 7 bases. The CDR3 loop spans 14 amino acids. Trimming removed 0 bases from V and 3 bases from J; junction bases left unmatched: 5. Germline CDR1 DFQATT, CDR2 SNEGSKA (reference sequence). DNA of the CDR3: TGCAGTGCTAGAGATCGGGGACAGTTCTACGAGCAGTACTTC. Protein sequence: CSARDRGQFYEQYF.

This clonotype was recorded at least ten times. CDR3 residues: CASSQDREQFF. CDR3 DNA: TGTGCCAGCAGCCAGGACCGCGAGCAGTTCTTC. This chain joins TRBV5-6 and TRBJ2-1, with D unclear. This CDR3 region has 11 residues. V was cut by 4 bases and J by 10 bases, with 9 bases left in between. CDR1 and CDR2 (germline): SGHDT, YYEEEE.

Ten or more counts support this clonotype. This chain joins TRBV3-1 and TRBJ2-5, with TRBD2 matching over 8 bases. CDR1 is LGHDT, CDR2 YNNKEL, per germline (reference sequence). The CDR3 contains 14 residues. The V gene end was trimmed by 1 base and the J gene end by 4 bases; junction bases not matched to a gene: 2. CDR3 bases: TGTGCCAGCAGCCAAGTTGCGGGAGGAGAGACCCAGTACTTC. It is translated as CASSQVAGGETQYF.

This clonotype was seen at least ten times. The chain has TRBV20-1 and TRBJ2-7; 7 bases line up with TRBD2. Germline V CDR1 and CDR2: DFQATT, SNEGSKA (reference sequence). J lost 1 base, V lost 4 bases, and 4 bases had no gene match. The CDR3 spans 13 residues. CDR3 residues: CSATGGRSYEQYF. In DNA, the CDR3 is TGCAGTGCTACAGGCGGGAGATCCTACGAGCAGTACTTC.

This clonotype was counted many times. In nucleotides, the CDR3 is TGCAGCGTCGCGGGGACTTTTGCCTACGAGCAGTACTTC. It yields the protein CSVAGTFAYEQYF. The gene calls are TRBV29-1 and TRBJ2-7; a possible D gene is TRBD2 (6 bases). This CDR3 is 13 amino acids long. V lost 6 bases and J 2 bases, leaving 14 bases between the germline ends. Per the germline V gene, CDR1 is SQVTM and CDR2 is ANQGSEA.

This clonotype was seen only a few times. Here the CDR3 reads CASSSHMGPSSNQPQHF. CDR3 in DNA: TGTGCCAGCAGCTCTCACATGGGGCCGAGTAGCAATCAGCCCCAGCATTTT. The rearrangement joins TRBV7-6 to TRBJ1-5; maybe TRBD1 (5 bases). The V end lost 4 bases, the J end lost 0 bases, and 16 bases lay between the germline ends. The V gene's germline CDR1 is SGHVS and CDR2 FNYEAQ. CDR3 length: 17 residues. Using reference TRBV7-6 and TRBJ1-5 for the parts outside the CDR3, the full variable domain is GAGVSQSPRYKVTKRGQDVALRCDPISGHVSLYWYRQALGQGPEFLTYFNYEAQQDKSGLPNDRFSAERPEGSISTLTIQRTEQRDSAMYRCASSSHMGPSSNQPQHFGDGTRLSIL.

This clonotype came up a few times. The chain employs TRBV5-1 and TRBJ2-5; D gene unclear. Germline values: CDR1 SGHRS, CDR2 YFSETQ. CDR3 length: 14 residues. Trimming stripped 4 bases from V and 1 base from J, with 11 bases between. CDR3 protein: CASSLVGIQETQYF. As DNA, the CDR3 is TGCGCCAGCAGCCTTGTGGGAATCCAAGAGACCCAGTACTTC.

This clonotype was picked up many times. The rearrangement links TRBV20-1 to TRBJ2-3, with D perhaps TRBD1 (6 bases). CDR1 is DFQATT and CDR2 is SNEGSKA in the germline V gene (reference sequence). The V end was cut by 0 bases, the J end by 7 bases, with 14 bases between. This CDR3 has 14 amino acids. The CDR3 sequence: CSAREHIGGNTQYF. CDR3 in DNA: TGCAGTGCTAGAGAACATATAGGGGGAAATACGCAGTATTTT.

There are many counts of this clonotype. The V call is TRBV10-3, the J call TRBJ2-1; D gene uncertain. V shed 3 bases and J shed 1 base, with 4 bases lying between them. Germline lookup yields CDR1 ENHRY and CDR2 SYGVKD. The CDR3 is 13 residues long. The CDR3 loop reads CAISEVSYNEQFF. The CDR3 DNA sequence: TGTGCCATCAGTGAAGTTTCCTACAATGAGCAGTTCTTC.

V is TRBV30 and J is TRBJ2-2; D unclear. The CDR3 runs 13 residues. Germline CDR1 GTSNPN, CDR2 SVGIG (reference sequence). Trimming took 0 bases from V and 7 from J, leaving 9 bases between them. The CDR3, as DNA: TGTGCCTGGAGTGTACGGGTTATCGGGGAGCTGTTTTTT. This codes for CAWSVRVIGELFF.